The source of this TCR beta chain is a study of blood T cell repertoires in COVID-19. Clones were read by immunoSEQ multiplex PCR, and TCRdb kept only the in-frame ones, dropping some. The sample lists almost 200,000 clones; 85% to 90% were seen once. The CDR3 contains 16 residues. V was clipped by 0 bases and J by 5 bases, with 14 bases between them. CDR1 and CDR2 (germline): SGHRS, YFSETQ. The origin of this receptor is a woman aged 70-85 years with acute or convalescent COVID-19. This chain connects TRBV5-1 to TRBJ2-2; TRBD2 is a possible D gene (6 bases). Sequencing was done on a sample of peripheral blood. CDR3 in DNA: TGCGCCAGCAGCTTGGACGAGTTGGGGGGAACCGGGGAGCTGTTTTTT. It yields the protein CASSLDELGGTGELFF.